These 9 T cell receptor beta chains were all obtained from the same sample, sequenced in a study of cytomegalovirus exposure and HLA in healthy donors. PCR primers comprised 60 Vbeta and 13 Jbeta primers. This table comes from immunoSEQ multiplex PCR, and its TCRdb copy is limited to in-frame clones, with some not included. Of 120,000 to 150,000 clones detected, around 80% appear once; the ten largest clones hold 2.5% to 4%. The sequenced sample was PBMCs. The receptors were gathered from a man in his forties or fifties in good health and CMV-seronegative.

V gene TRBV9 combines with J gene TRBJ2-5; the match to TRBD1 covers 9 bases. This CDR3 has 15 amino acids. V dropped 4 bases and J dropped 2; count of bases not matched to a gene: 6. Germline V gene data show CDR1 as SGDLS and CDR2 as YYNGEE. The CDR3 loop reads CASSHIGTGQETQYF. The DNA for the CDR3 is TGTGCCAGCAGCCATATCGGGACAGGGCAAGAGACCCAGTACTTC. Using reference TRBV9 and TRBJ2-5 for the parts outside the CDR3, the full variable domain is DSGVTQTPKHLITATGQRVTLRCSPRSGDLSVYWYQQSLDQGLQFLIQYYNGEERAKGNILERFSAQQFPDLHSELNLSSLELGDSALYFCASSHIGTGQETQYFGPGTRLLVL.

The gene calls are TRBV5-1 and TRBJ2-5; 9 bases are a match to TRBD1. This CDR3 is 14 amino acids long. The trim removed 5 bases at V and 5 bases at J, leaving 7 bases unmatched. In germline, CDR1 is SGHRS, CDR2 YFSETQ. The chain's CDR3 is CASRARQGGETQYF. CDR3 DNA sequence: TGCGCCAGCAGGGCCCGACAGGGGGGCGAGACCCAGTACTTC. Filled out from reference TRBV5-1 and TRBJ2-5, the complete variable domain reads KAGVTQTPRYLIKTRGQQVTLSCSPISGHRSVSWYQQTPGQGLQFLFEYFSETQRNKGNFPGRFSGRQFSNSRSEMNVSTLELGDSALYLCASRARQGGETQYFGPGTRLLVL.

This chain connects TRBV4-2 to TRBJ2-3; TRBD2 might be the D (7 bases). The CDR3 covers 18 residues. CDR1 is LGHNA, CDR2 YNFKEQ, per germline. Trimming pared 1 base from V and 3 bases from J, leaving 20 bases between. The CDR3: CASSQAVGGGRGTDTQYF. The CDR3 nucleotides read TGTGCCAGCAGCCAAGCGGTCGGCGGGGGCCGAGGGACAGATACGCAGTATTTT.

The CDR3, as DNA: TGTGCCATCAGTGAGACAGGGGCCCTCTACAATGAGCAGTTCTTC. Translated: CAISETGALYNEQFF. The V gene is TRBV10-3, the J gene TRBJ2-1; 7 bases are shared with TRBD1. The CDR3 extends over 15 amino acids. The germline V gene has CDR1 ENHRY and CDR2 SYGVKD. V lost 2 bases and J lost 3; bases outside the gene matches: 4.

J is TRBJ2-2 and V is TRBV18; a possible D gene is TRBD1 (6 bases). The CDR3 is 17 residues long. Germline lookup yields CDR1 KGHSH and CDR2 LQKENI. The V and J ends lost 0 bases and 4 bases respectively, with 15 bases between them. This CDR3 reads CASSPPRTEITTGELFF. The CDR3 coding sequence is TGTGCCAGCTCACCACCGCGGACAGAGATAACCACCGGGGAGCTGTTTTTT. Drawing the rest from reference TRBV18 and TRBJ2-2, the complete variable domain is NAGVMQNPRHLVRRRGQEARLRCSPMKGHSHVYWYRQLPEEGLKFMVYLQKENIIDESGMPKERFSAEFPKEGPSILRIQQVVRGDSAAYFCASSPPRTEITTGELFFGEGSRLTVL.

This clone has more than one count but fewer than ten. V and J are TRBV7-8 and TRBJ1-6; 8 bases are a match to TRBD1. CDR1 is SGHVS, CDR2 FQNEAQ, per germline. The CDR3 spans 17 residues. Trimming cost V 5 bases and J 0 bases; bases outside gene matches: 6. The CDR3 sequence is CASSPRTGPSYNSPLHF. CDR3 DNA: TGTGCCAGCAGCCCTAGGACAGGGCCCTCCTATAATTCACCCCTCCACTTT.

The chain combines TRBV7-2 with TRBJ2-4; no firm D call. The germline V gene encodes CDR1 SGHTA and CDR2 FQGNSA. The CDR3 totals 15 residues. Trimming removed 5 bases at V and 2 bases at J, with 13 bases between. The CDR3 DNA sequence: TGTGCCAGCAGCCGTCCCAGTGTTACCAAAAACATTCAGTACTTC. Protein sequence: CASSRPSVTKNIQYF.

This chain links TRBV19 with TRBJ1-2; 9 bases map to TRBD1. The junction had 6 bases not matched to a gene; V was cut back by 5 bases and J by 8 bases. Germline values: CDR1 LNHDA, CDR2 SQIVND (reference sequence). The CDR3 consists of 13 residues. CDR3 coding DNA: TGTGCCAGTAGTCCAAGGACAGGGGAGGGCTACACCTTC. This sequence encodes CASSPRTGEGYTF.

The V call is TRBV5-1, the J call TRBJ1-2; D gene uncertain. The germline V gene has CDR1 SGHRS and CDR2 YFSETQ. The CDR3 sequence is 14 residues long. The V end lost 6 bases, the J end lost 1 base, and 13 bases lay between the germline ends. The CDR3: CASKEDILNYGYTF. CDR3 DNA sequence: TGCGCCAGCAAAGAAGACATCCTTAACTATGGCTACACCTTC.